The clone carrying this T cell receptor (beta chain) was seen many times. Antigen specificity is unknown. These data come from a study of post-analysis software for immune sequencing data. General study points: F measure grouped same-batch samples tightly together.

TCR beta libraries were prepared from cDNA with unique molecular identifiers. Each CDR3 protein gets one entry after TCRdb re-called the PCR reads with MiXCR. The profile shows roughly 180,000 distinct CDR3 sequences, around 30% of them singletons. Sequenced material: blood. This TCR was sampled from a girl under 18 with multiple sclerosis.

Written as DNA, the CDR3 is TGCGCCAGCAGCCTTTTCGACAGGGGTGACTATGGCTACACCTTC. Translation gives CASSLFDRGDYGYTF. This rearrangement joins TRBV4-1 to TRBJ1-2; TRBD1 matches 8 bases. From germline, CDR1 is MGHRA and CDR2 YSYEKL. The CDR3 has 15 residues. V lost 4 bases to trimming and J lost 3 bases; unmatched junction nucleotides: 7.